This T cell receptor beta chain was sequenced in a study of T-cell memory formation after mild COVID-19. Sample barcodes and UMIs were carried by the TCR alpha and TCR beta cDNA libraries that 5'RACE generated with constant-segment primers. TCRdb reprocessed the 5' RACE reads with MiXCR, giving one entry per CDR3 protein. The sample carries 450,000 to 700,000 distinct CDR3 sequences, roughly 18% recorded once. V lost 5 bases and J lost 3; bases outside the gene matches: 5. The CDR3 sequence is 14 residues long. This clonotype was found a few times. The material sequenced was PBMCs or a T cell subset sorted from them (not recorded which). The chain recombines TRBV12-3 or TRBV12-4 with TRBJ1-1; the match to TRBD1 covers 8 bases. This TCR derives from an adult woman who had mild COVID-19 (a few samples of this study predate the infection). Cell type and time point are not known. CDR3 bases: TGTGCCAGCAGTCCAGGGGGCTGGGACACTGAAGCTTTCTTT. Its protein is CASSPGGWDTEAFF.